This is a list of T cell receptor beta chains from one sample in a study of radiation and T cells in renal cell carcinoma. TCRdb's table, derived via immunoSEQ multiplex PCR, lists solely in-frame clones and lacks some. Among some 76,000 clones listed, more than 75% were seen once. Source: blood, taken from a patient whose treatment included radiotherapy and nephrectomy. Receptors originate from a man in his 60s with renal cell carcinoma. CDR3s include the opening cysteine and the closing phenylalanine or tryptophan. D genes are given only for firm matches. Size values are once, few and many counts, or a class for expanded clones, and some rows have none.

CASSEGQGYGVGSNQPQHF | TGTGCCAGCAGTGAGGGACAGGGTTACGGTGTGGGTAGCAATCAGCCCCAGCATTTT | TRBV2 | TRBD1 | - | TRBJ1-5
CASSLPSVPEAFF | TGTGCCAGCAGTCTACCGTCGGTCCCTGAAGCTTTCTTT | TRBV28 | - | - | TRBJ1-1
CASSMAGSNNEQFF | TGTGCCAGTAGTATGGCTGGCAGCAACAATGAGCAGTTCTTC | TRBV19 | - | - | TRBJ2-1
CASSPNYEQYF | TGTGCCAGCAGCCCTAACTACGAGCAGTACTTC | TRBV28 | - | once | TRBJ2-7
CASSPIRDRGPSEEKLFF | TGTGCCAGTAGCCCAATCCGGGACAGGGGTCCGTCGGAGGAAAAACTGTTTTTT | TRBV19 | TRBD1 | - | TRBJ1-4
CAWRDRGTDTQYF | TGTGCCTGGAGGGACAGGGGCACAGATACGCAGTATTTT | TRBV30 | TRBD1 | - | TRBJ2-3
CASSPTNQFGEQFF | TGTGCCAGCAGCCCAACAAATCAATTTGGTGAGCAGTTCTTC | TRBV7-2 | - | - | TRBJ2-1
CASSLRDGYPYGYTF | TGTGCCAGCAGTTTACGGGACGGATACCCATATGGCTACACCTTC | TRBV27 | - | - | TRBJ1-2
CAISESSPPEETQYF | TGTGCCATCAGTGAGTCCTCTCCGCCCGAGGAGACCCAGTACTTC | TRBV10-3 | - | - | TRBJ2-5
CSVEEYYGYTF | TGCAGCGTTGAAGAGTACTATGGCTACACCTTC | TRBV29-1 | - | - | TRBJ1-2
CASSVGIAGEGTDTQYF | TGTGCCAGCAGCGTAGGAATAGCGGGAGAAGGCACAGATACGCAGTATTTT | TRBV9 | TRBD2 | - | TRBJ2-3
CASAAPGPQETQYF | TGTGCTAGTGCCGCCCCGGGACCCCAAGAGACCCAGTACTTC | TRBV12-5 | - | once | TRBJ2-5
CASSSGVPSYEQYF | TGTGCCAGCAGCTCGGGGGTTCCCTCCTACGAGCAGTACTTC | TRBV7-2 | - | - | TRBJ2-7
CSVEASQGRGSNTEAFF | TGCAGCGTTGAAGCTTCTCAGGGTCGGGGGTCGAACACTGAAGCTTTCTTT | TRBV29-1 | - | once | TRBJ1-1
CASSSQDGNYGYTF | TGTGCCAGCAGTTCACAGGACGGGAACTATGGCTACACCTTC | TRBV28 | - | - | TRBJ1-2
CASSNGRETNEQFF | TGTGCCAGTAGTAATGGTCGGGAGACCAATGAGCAGTTCTTC | TRBV19 | - | - | TRBJ2-1
CASSHLIGQGAGTGELFF | TGTGCCAGCAGCCACCTCATTGGGCAGGGGGCCGGCACCGGGGAGCTGTTTTTT | TRBV11-1 | TRBD1 | - | TRBJ2-2
CASSQEWQGATDTQYF | TGCGCCAGCAGCCAAGAGTGGCAGGGGGCAACAGATACGCAGTATTTT | TRBV4-1 | TRBD1 | - | TRBJ2-3
CASSNTVSNQPQHF | TGTGCCAGTAGCAATACAGTTAGCAATCAGCCCCAGCATTTT | TRBV19 | - | - | TRBJ1-5
CASSKKGFDYGYTF | TGTGCCAGCAGCAAAAAGGGGTTTGACTATGGCTACACCTTC | TRBV21-1 | - | - | TRBJ1-2
CASSQDIIMGSGANVLTF | TGCGCCAGCAGCCAAGATATCATTATGGGATCTGGGGCCAACGTCCTGACTTTC | TRBV4-3 | - | - | TRBJ2-6
CATSRDYTDTQYF | TGTGCCACCAGCAGAGATTACACAGATACGCAGTATTTT | TRBV15 | - | - | TRBJ2-3
CASSQDRWYGYTF | TGCGCCAGCAGCCAAGATCGGTGGTATGGCTACACCTTC | TRBV4-3 | - | - | TRBJ1-2
CASSPEQGITEAFF | TGTGCCAGCAGTCCTGAACAGGGTATTACTGAAGCTTTCTTT | TRBV28 | - | - | TRBJ1-1
CASSPTSGRWTAGMENGELFF | TGCGCCAGCAGTCCCACCTCGGGCCGCTGGACCGCGGGAATGGAGAACGGGGAGCTGTTTTTT | TRBV23-1 | - | once | TRBJ2-2
CASTRRSGGTETQYF | TGTGCCAGCACCCGACGTAGCGGGGGAACGGAGACCCAGTACTTC | TRBV28 | TRBD2 | - | TRBJ2-5
CASSPFFRGSFQETQYF | TGTGCCAGCAGTCCCTTCTTCAGGGGGTCCTTCCAAGAGACCCAGTACTTC | TRBV27 | TRBD1 | - | TRBJ2-5
CASTITRDDYGYTF | TGTGCCAGTACCATAACAAGGGACGACTATGGCTACACCTTC | TRBV19 | - | once | TRBJ1-2
CASSPARNEQFF | TGTGCCAGCAGCCCAGCCAGGAATGAGCAGTTCTTC | TRBV28 | - | - | TRBJ2-1
CASSSHRFSTDTQYF | TGTGCCAGCAGCTCCCACAGGTTTAGCACAGATACGCAGTATTTT | TRBV7-8 | - | few | TRBJ2-3
CASSLLGDGGTQYF | TGTGCCAGCAGCTTGTTGGGGGACGGCGGGACCCAGTACTTC | TRBV5-4 | - | - | TRBJ2-5
CASSRVQGLAGASHVNEQFF | TGCGCCAGCAGCCGGGTTCAAGGACTAGCGGGAGCTAGCCATGTCAATGAGCAGTTCTTC | TRBV4-1 | TRBD2 | once | TRBJ2-1
CAISPLRTSVFTDTQYF | TGTGCCATCAGTCCATTACGGACTAGCGTATTCACAGATACGCAGTATTTT | TRBV10-3 | TRBD2 | - | TRBJ2-3
CASSFGQGNQPQHF | TGTGCCAGCAGCTTTGGACAGGGGAATCAGCCCCAGCATTTT | TRBV5-5 | TRBD1 | - | TRBJ1-5
CASSLMVRGLAGVDNEQFF | TGTGCCAGCAGCTTAATGGTTAGGGGACTAGCGGGAGTGGACAATGAGCAGTTCTTC | TRBV11-2 | TRBD2 | - | TRBJ2-1
CASSRGTSGSREQFF | TGTGCCAGCAGCCGAGGGACTAGCGGGAGTCGCGAGCAGTTCTTC | TRBV4-2 | TRBD2 | - | TRBJ2-1
CASSTGGRAKNIQYF | TGTGCCAGCAGTACAGGGGGGAGAGCCAAAAACATTCAGTACTTC | TRBV5-3 | TRBD1 | - | TRBJ2-4
CASSQGGGREGTDTQYF | TGCGCCAGCAGCCAAGGTGGCGGCAGGGAAGGGACAGATACGCAGTATTTT | TRBV4-3 | - | - | TRBJ2-3
CASSLERGQAPNYGYTF | TGTGCCAGCAGCTTGGAAAGGGGACAGGCCCCTAACTATGGCTACACCTTC | TRBV5-4 | TRBD1 | once | TRBJ1-2
CASSLDLQRTEQFF | TGTGCCAGCAGCTTGGACCTTCAACGGACTGAGCAGTTCTTC | TRBV5-5 | - | few | TRBJ2-1
CASRLAGGGSTSSSKGQYF | TGTGCCAGCAGATTGGCAGGGGGGGGTTCTACGAGCAGTTCGAAGGGGCAGTACTTC | TRBV2 | - | - | TRBJ2-7
CASRTSGSSYNEQFF | TGTGCCAGCAGGACTAGCGGGAGCTCCTACAATGAGCAGTTCTTC | TRBV2 | TRBD2 | - | TRBJ2-1
CASSLEHEQYF | TGTGCCAGCAGCTTAGAGCACGAGCAGTACTTC | TRBV7-8 | - | - | TRBJ2-7
CASRWDGNQPQHF | TGTGCCAGCAGGTGGGACGGCAATCAGCCCCAGCATTTT | TRBV28 | - | - | TRBJ1-5
CASSYGDSYEQYF | TGTGCCAGCAGCTACGGAGACAGTTATGAGCAGTACTTC | TRBV7-9 | - | few | TRBJ2-7
CASTNTDTQYF | TGCGCCAGCACAAACACAGATACGCAGTATTTT | TRBV5-1 | - | few | TRBJ2-3
CASSMDRVLRQPQHF | TGTGCCAGTAGTATGGACAGGGTGCTTCGTCAGCCCCAGCATTTT | TRBV19 | TRBD1 | few | TRBJ1-5
CASSQTGQGAHYGYTF | TGTGCCAGCAGCCAAACCGGACAGGGGGCCCACTATGGCTACACCTTC | TRBV4-2 | TRBD1 | - | TRBJ1-2
CASSKALAGAETQYF | TGTGCCAGTAGTAAGGCCCTAGCGGGAGCAGAGACCCAGTACTTC | TRBV19 | TRBD2 | - | TRBJ2-5
CASRREGSNTGELFF | TGTGCCAGTAGGAGGGAGGGGTCGAACACCGGGGAGCTGTTTTTT | TRBV19 | TRBD2 | - | TRBJ2-2
CASSVWTSGNTGELFF | TGTGCCAGCAGTGTTTGGACTAGCGGGAACACCGGGGAGCTGTTTTTT | TRBV2 | TRBD2 | - | TRBJ2-2
CASSRQGPTINYGYTF | TGTGCCAGCAGTCGACAGGGACCAACGATTAACTATGGCTACACCTTC | TRBV27 | TRBD1 | - | TRBJ1-2
CASSDSGGAGGQETQYF | TGTGCCAGCAGTGACTCGGGGGGCGCAGGCGGGCAAGAGACCCAGTACTTC | TRBV6-4 | - | - | TRBJ2-5